The 11 T cell receptor beta chains listed next were all sequenced from one sample in a study of T cell responses to AZD1222 COVID-19 vaccine. Clones were read by immunoSEQ multiplex PCR, and TCRdb kept only the in-frame ones, dropping some. The repertoire has over 100,000 clones, around 86% of them found once; the top ten carry about 20%. Source: peripheral blood, taken on day 0 of AZD1222 vaccination. The receptors come from an adult in good health.

This clone was detected only once. The chain couples TRBV11-2 to TRBJ1-2; D possibly corresponds to TRBD1 (5 bases). The V end was cut by 5 bases, the J end by 6 bases, with 16 bases between. The CDR3 spans 14 residues. Looked up from germline, CDR1 is SGHAT and CDR2 is FQNNGV. CDR3 sequence: CASSKIQGRDGYTF. CDR3 nucleotide sequence: TGTGCCAGCAGCAAGATTCAGGGTAGGGATGGCTACACCTTC.

The DNA of the CDR3 is TGTGCCAGCAGTCCGCGAGGGGGTAAATGGAGCTACACCTTC. This gives the protein CASSPRGGKWSYTF. This chain joins TRBV28 and TRBJ1-2; possible D gene TRBD1, 6 bases. Germline V gene lookup returns CDR1 MDHEN and CDR2 SYDVKM. The V end was cut by 5 bases, the J end by 9 bases, with 19 bases between. This CDR3 has 14 residues.

The chain employs TRBV10-3 and TRBJ2-7, with D tentatively TRBD2 (6 bases). V was shortened by 8 bases and J by 3 bases, with 8 bases between the two germline ends. This CDR3 is built from 11 residues. Germline CDR1 ENHRY, CDR2 SYGVKD. This CDR3 reads CAIGGSYEQYF. The CDR3 coding sequence is TGTGCCATCGGGGGGAGCTACGAGCAGTACTTC.

This chain joins TRBV9 and TRBJ1-2; D remains unclear. CDR1 SGDLS and CDR2 YYNGEE come from the germline V gene. V was clipped by 3 bases and J by 7 bases, with 19 bases between them. The CDR3 length is 15 residues. In DNA form, the CDR3 reads TGTGCCAGCAGCGGAAAGACTCCTCGGGCACTTGGCTACACCTTC. This sequence encodes CASSGKTPRALGYTF. Filled out from reference TRBV9 and TRBJ1-2, the complete variable domain reads DSGVTQTPKHLITATGQRVTLRCSPRSGDLSVYWYQQSLDQGLQFLIQYYNGEERAKGNILERFSAQQFPDLHSELNLSSLELGDSALYFCASSGKTPRALGYTFGSGTRLTVV.

The CDR3 sequence is CASSPASSGNTDTQYF. The DNA of the CDR3 is TGTGCCAGCAGCCCCGCATCTAGCGGGAACACAGATACGCAGTATTTT. The chain has TRBV3-1 (or the pseudogene TRBV3-2) and TRBJ2-3; 9 bases match TRBD2. Trimming at V came to 4 bases and at J to 2 bases, leaving 7 bases not matched to a gene. This CDR3 region has 16 residues. Germline V gene data show CDR1 as LGHDT and CDR2 as YNNKEL (reference sequence).

V gene TRBV2 combines with J gene TRBJ1-2; 7 bases align to TRBD1. The trim removed 6 bases at V and 8 bases at J, leaving 9 bases unmatched. This CDR3 spans 13 amino acids. Germline assignment: CDR1 SNHLY and CDR2 FYNNEI. This CDR3 is CASREQGFGGYTF. In DNA, the CDR3 is TGTGCCAGCAGAGAACAGGGGTTCGGCGGCTACACCTTC.

The chain has TRBV7-9 and TRBJ1-3; no reliable D call. Germline V gene lookup returns CDR1 SEHNR and CDR2 FQNEAQ (reference sequence). The CDR3 sequence is 14 residues long. V shed 6 bases and J shed 4 bases, with 13 bases lying between them. The CDR3 nucleotides read TGTGCCAGCAGTCCGGGATCGGAAGGAAACACCATATATTTT. Its protein is CASSPGSEGNTIYF.

The chain has TRBV19 and TRBJ1-2, with unresolved D. This CDR3 region has 12 residues. The germline gives CDR1 LNHDA, CDR2 SQIVND (reference sequence). V lost 8 bases and J 9 bases, leaving 16 bases between the germline ends. The CDR3, as DNA: TGTGCCAGTGAGGGCGGCAGACGGAGCTACACCTTC. Protein: CASEGGRRSYTF.

This chain links TRBV4-3 with TRBJ2-7; D gene unclear. The CDR3 is made up of 13 amino acids. CDR1 and CDR2 from the germline V gene are LGHNA and YSLEER. Trimming shortened V by 0 bases and J by 4 bases, and 7 bases separated the two germline ends. CDR3 DNA sequence: TGCGCCAGCAGCCAAGAAGAAGGTTACGAGCAGTACTTC. Protein: CASSQEEGYEQYF.

The rearrangement uses TRBV6-6 and TRBJ2-3, with D maybe TRBD1 (6 bases). V was shortened by 5 bases and J by 3 bases, with 12 bases between the two germline ends. This CDR3 is 14 amino acids long. From germline, CDR1 is MNHNY and CDR2 SVGAGI (reference sequence). The CDR3 sequence: CASSTHTGTDTQYF. In DNA form, the CDR3 reads TGTGCCAGCAGTACTCATACAGGGACAGATACGCAGTATTTT.

The V and J genes are TRBV25-1 and TRBJ1-6; perhaps TRBD1 as D (5 bases). Germline assignment: CDR1 MGHDK and CDR2 SYGVNS. The CDR3 extends over 14 amino acids. Trimming took off 5 bases at V and 7 bases at J, with 12 bases between the two ends. CDR3 in DNA: TGTGCCAGCAGTTTCGGAAGGGGCAATTCACCCCTCCACTTT. It codes for CASSFGRGNSPLHF. The full variable domain, in which reference TRBV25-1 and TRBJ1-6 provide the parts outside the CDR3, is EADIYQTPRYLVIGTGKKITLECSQTMGHDKMYWYQQDPGMELHLIHYSYGVNSTEKGDLSSESTVSRIRTEHFPLTLESARPSHTSQYLCASSFGRGNSPLHFGNGTRLTVT.